This TCR beta chain is from a study of monozygotic twins with inflammatory bowel disease. Each TCR library used 3,000 to 3,500 ng of total RNA. TCRdb derives one entry per CDR3 protein from the 5' RACE reads, leaving out DNA. The sample holds 400,000 to 500,000 distinct CDR3 sequences. Germline CDR1 reads SGHRS; CDR2 reads YFSETQ. This CDR3 spans 11 amino acids. Sample: blood. The V gene is TRBV5-1, the J gene TRBJ2-3; no DNA is available, so the TRBD1 call from TCRdb remains unchecked. The TCR comes from a human donor with ulcerative colitis or Crohn's disease, or a healthy co-twin of an affected twin (not recorded which). The CDR3 sequence: CASSLGGPQYF.